Below are 24 T cell receptor beta chains sequenced from a single sample in a study of OX40 agonist ivuxolimab in advanced cancers. TCRdb keeps only in-frame clones here, not all; method: immunoSEQ multiplex PCR. The table includes fewer than 100,000 clones, approximately 83% detected once. Sequenced here: CD4+ or CD8+ T cells sorted from blood, sampled in a trial of the OX40 agonist ivuxolimab. The receptors stem from an adult with an advanced solid tumor such as melanoma, head and neck, liver or kidney cancer.

This sequence joins TRBV7-9 and TRBJ2-5; a possible D gene is TRBD1 (6 bases). Per the germline V gene, CDR1 is SEHNR and CDR2 is FQNEAQ (reference sequence). V lost 4 bases and J lost 4, with 16 bases in between. The CDR3 covers 15 residues. The CDR3 sequence: CASSSIQGPPETQYF. CDR3 sequence (DNA): TGTGCCAGCAGCTCCATTCAGGGGCCCCCAGAGACCCAGTACTTC.

This chain joins TRBV27 and TRBJ2-7; D may be TRBD1 (6 bases). The CDR3 is made up of 15 amino acids. The V gene's germline CDR1 is MNHEY and CDR2 SMNVEV (reference sequence). Trimming left V 5 bases short and J 5 bases short, with 19 bases between. The CDR3 coding sequence is TGTGCCAGCAGTCAATACAGGGCGGTAGGAGACGAGCAGTACTTC. It encodes CASSQYRAVGDEQYF.

This clone appeared once. The rearrangement uses TRBV25-1 and TRBJ2-5; D is possibly TRBD2 (5 bases). Trimming stripped 1 base from V and 4 bases from J, with 13 bases between. CDR1 is MGHDK, CDR2 SYGVNS, per germline. The CDR3 extends over 15 amino acids. Here the CDR3 DNA reads TGTGCCAGCAGTGAATTCGAGAGGGTTAGAGAGACCCAGTACTTC. This codes for CASSEFERVRETQYF.

The V and J genes are TRBV14 and TRBJ1-4, with a possible D match to TRBD1 (6 bases). Germline V gene sequence: CDR1 SGHDN, CDR2 FVKESK. V lost 2 bases and J lost 8, with 15 bases in between. This CDR3 has 15 amino acids. The CDR3 here is CASSQRGGPGEKLFF. CDR3 coding DNA: TGTGCCAGCAGCCAAAGGGGGGGACCCGGAGAAAAACTGTTTTTT.

As regards this clone: The germline gene is not matched at one end of the junction; a read error may be the cause. This chain uses TRBV27 with TRBJ2-1; D not certain. The germline V gene encodes CDR1 MNHEY and CDR2 SMNVEV (reference sequence). This CDR3 is 13 amino acids long. The chain's CDR3 is CASSPPYGRSQIF. CDR3 nucleotides: TGTGCCAGCAGTCCGCCCTACGGCAGGAGCCAGATCTTC.

The rearrangement uses TRBV28 and TRBJ1-2; D uncertain. Looked up from germline, CDR1 is MDHEN and CDR2 is SYDVKM. V was pared by 2 bases and J by 2 bases, with 6 bases between. The length of the CDR3 is 13 residues. Written as DNA, the CDR3 is TGTGCCAGCAGTTTAGTCGGAAACTATGGCTACACCTTC. This gives the protein CASSLVGNYGYTF.

This sequence joins TRBV29-1 and TRBJ2-1; D not certain. Germline loops: CDR1 SQVTM, CDR2 ANQGSEA. V lost 3 bases and J lost 5, with 14 bases in between. The CDR3 runs 14 residues. The CDR3 region has the DNA TGCAGCGTTGATTTTACGGGTTCTCACAATGAGCAGTTCTTC. Its protein product is CSVDFTGSHNEQFF.

The chain recombines TRBV7-6 with TRBJ2-7; tentative D call: TRBD1 (5 bases). Trimming shortened V by 5 bases and J by 4 bases, and 12 bases separated the two germline ends. Germline assignment: CDR1 SGHVS and CDR2 FNYEAQ. The CDR3 is 13 amino acids. The DNA of the CDR3 is TGTGCCAGCAGCCGACAGAGCACATACGAGCAGTACTTC. It yields the protein CASSRQSTYEQYF.

The chain combines TRBV11-1 with TRBJ1-1; D is uncertain. Trimming took 6 bases from V and 4 from J, leaving 15 bases between them. The CDR3 covers 14 residues. Germline V gives CDR1 SGHAT, CDR2 FQDESV (reference sequence). The CDR3 bases are TGTGCCAGCAGTTCACGAGGGTGGAGCACTGAAGCTTTCTTT. It translates to CASSSRGWSTEAFF.

CDR3 amino acids: CASSSPARRNTEAFF. In nucleotides, the CDR3 is TGTGCCAGCAGTTCCCCGGCGAGGCGGAACACTGAAGCTTTCTTT. The gene calls are TRBV6-6 and TRBJ1-1; D gene unclear. Trimming shortened V by 4 bases and J by 1 base, and 13 bases separated the two germline ends. Germline V lookup: CDR1 MNHNY, CDR2 SVGAGI (reference sequence). The CDR3 is 15 residues long.

This sequence joins TRBV5-1 and TRBJ2-3; D uncertain. Germline V CDR1 and CDR2: SGHRS, YFSETQ. The V end lost 7 bases, the J end lost 2 bases, and 11 bases lay between the germline ends. The CDR3 runs 13 residues. CDR3 sequence (DNA): TGCGCCAGCCATCACGGTGACACAGATACGCAGTATTTT. Its translation: CASHHGDTDTQYF.

This chain links TRBV9 with TRBJ1-2; 7 bases match TRBD1. With V trimmed by 2 bases and J by 5 bases, 12 bases remained unmatched. Germline values: CDR1 SGDLS, CDR2 YYNGEE. The CDR3 sequence is 16 residues long. The CDR3 protein is CASSVADRRGGYGYTF. CDR3 nucleotide sequence: TGTGCCAGCAGCGTCGCGGACAGGAGGGGGGGATATGGCTACACCTTC. Variable domain in full (rest from reference TRBV9 and TRBJ1-2): DSGVTQTPKHLITATGQRVTLRCSPRSGDLSVYWYQQSLDQGLQFLIQYYNGEERAKGNILERFSAQQFPDLHSELNLSSLELGDSALYFCASSVADRRGGYGYTFGSGTRLTVV.

This sequence joins TRBV9 and TRBJ1-3, with a weak D call TRBD1 (6 bases). Germline V gives CDR1 SGDLS, CDR2 YYNGEE. The CDR3 has 15 residues. Trimming shortened V by 7 bases and J by 0 bases, and 14 bases separated the two germline ends. CDR3 loop: CASATTGTSGNTIYF. The CDR3 coding sequence is TGTGCCAGCGCTACCACAGGGACCTCTGGAAACACCATATATTTT.

A few counts support this clone. As DNA, the CDR3 is TGTGCCAGCAGTCAGGAATCTGGCTACACCTTC. Protein product: CASSQESGYTF. This sequence joins TRBV2 and TRBJ1-2; D ambiguous. Germline CDR1 reads SNHLY; CDR2 reads FYNNEI. The V end was cut by 5 bases, the J end by 7 bases, with 8 bases between. The CDR3 extends over 11 amino acids.

This chain uses TRBV7-9 with TRBJ2-5, with D tentatively TRBD1 (5 bases). The CDR3 is 12 amino acids. V lost 8 bases and J 5 bases, leaving 12 bases between the germline ends. Germline V CDR1 and CDR2: SEHNR, FQNEAQ (reference sequence). CDR3 sequence: CASLGAEETQYF. CDR3 sequence (DNA): TGTGCCAGCCTAGGGGCAGAGGAGACCCAGTACTTC.

The rearrangement links TRBV30 to TRBJ1-1; D gene uncertain. This CDR3 has 14 residues. From germline, CDR1 is GTSNPN and CDR2 SVGIG (reference sequence). Deletions cut 1 base from V and 6 bases from J, with 15 bases between. The CDR3 nucleotides read TGTGCCTGGAGTGAAGGTGCCCCAGGCGCTGAAGCTTTCTTT. This gives the protein CAWSEGAPGAEAFF.

This clone was found once. CDR3 coding DNA: TGTGCCAGCAGCCCGTTTGGTCTGGTCCTAAACTATGGCTACACCTTC. As protein: CASSPFGLVLNYGYTF. The V gene is TRBV11-2, the J gene TRBJ1-2; D gene uncertain. V lost 5 bases to trimming and J lost 2 bases, with 18 bases between them. From germline, CDR1 is SGHAT and CDR2 FQNNGV. This CDR3 has 16 amino acids.

This clone was counted a single time. V and J are TRBV19 and TRBJ1-5; the match to TRBD1 covers 7 bases. CDR1 and CDR2 (germline): LNHDA, SQIVND (reference sequence). CDR3 size: 16 residues. Trimming took 10 bases from V and 6 from J; bases not matched to a gene: 18. CDR3 residues: CATSTYLQGLTQPQHF. The CDR3 DNA reads as TGTGCCACATCCACCTACCTACAGGGGCTCACTCAGCCCCAGCATTTT.

The rearrangement links TRBV5-1 to TRBJ1-4; no firm D call. In germline, CDR1 is SGHRS, CDR2 YFSETQ. CDR3 length: 15 amino acids. Trimming shortened V by 6 bases and J by 3 bases, and 15 bases separated the two germline ends. CDR3 sequence: CASNPGNSPNEKLFF. As DNA, the CDR3 is TGCGCCAGCAACCCCGGGAATTCTCCTAATGAAAAACTGTTTTTT.

The chain combines TRBV6-4 with TRBJ2-6; D call uncertain. This CDR3 region has 14 residues. Trimming shortened V by 5 bases and J by 0 bases, and 5 bases separated the two germline ends. Germline CDR1 is MRHNA and CDR2 is SNTAGT. The CDR3 is CASSRYSGANVLTF. CDR3 DNA: TGTGCCAGCAGTCGGTACTCTGGGGCCAACGTCCTGACTTTC.

This clone was counted a few times. The J gene is TRBJ1-1, the V gene TRBV19; the D is unclear. Germline V gene data show CDR1 as LNHDA and CDR2 as SQIVND (reference sequence). This CDR3 spans 15 amino acids. V was clipped by 0 bases and J by 5 bases, with 13 bases between them. The CDR3 here is CASSIEGLAGTEAFF. CDR3 nucleotides: TGTGCCAGTAGTATAGAAGGGCTGGCGGGGACTGAAGCTTTCTTT.

This chain connects TRBV10-3 to TRBJ1-5; D gene uncertain. From germline, CDR1 is ENHRY and CDR2 SYGVKD. Trimming took off 2 bases at V and 11 bases at J, with 10 bases between the two ends. There are 12 residues in the CDR3. CDR3 nucleotide sequence: TGTGCCATCAGTGAGCCCGGATCGTCCCAGCATTTT. Its translation: CAISEPGSSQHF.

This chain joins TRBV11-3 and TRBJ2-1, with TRBD2 identical over 12 bases. The CDR3 is 14 residues long. V lost 2 bases, J lost 7 bases, and 0 bases stayed unmatched. Germline assignment: CDR1 SGHNT and CDR2 YENEEA. CDR3 loop: CASSLLAGGNEQFF. CDR3 nucleotide sequence: TGTGCCAGCAGCTTACTAGCGGGGGGGAATGAGCAGTTCTTC. The full variable domain, rest sourced from reference TRBV11-3 and TRBJ2-1, is EAGVVQSPRYKIIEKKQPVAFWCNPISGHNTLYWYLQNLGQGPELLIRYENEEAVDDSQLPKDRFSAERLKGVDSTLKIQPAELGDSAVYLCASSLLAGGNEQFFGPGTRLTVL.

The chain uses TRBV11-3 and TRBJ2-7, with 10 bases that match TRBD2. Germline CDR1 SGHNT, CDR2 YENEEA. The CDR3 loop spans 15 amino acids. The J segment lost 6 bases and the V segment lost 0 bases, leaving 5 bases of the junction unmatched. CDR3 residues: CASSLDFSGGTEQYF. The CDR3 DNA reads TGTGCCAGCAGCTTAGATTTTAGCGGGGGGACCGAGCAGTACTTC.